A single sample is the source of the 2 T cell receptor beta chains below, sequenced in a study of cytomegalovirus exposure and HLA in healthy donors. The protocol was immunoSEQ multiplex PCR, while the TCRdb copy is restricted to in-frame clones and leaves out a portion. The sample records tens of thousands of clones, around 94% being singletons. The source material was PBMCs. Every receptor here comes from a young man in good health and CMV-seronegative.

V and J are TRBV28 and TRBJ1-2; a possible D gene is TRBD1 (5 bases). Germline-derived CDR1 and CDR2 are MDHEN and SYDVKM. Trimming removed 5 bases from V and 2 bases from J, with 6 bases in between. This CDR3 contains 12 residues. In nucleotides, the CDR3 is TGTGCCAGCAGTCAGGGCAACTATGGCTACACCTTC. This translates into CASSQGNYGYTF.

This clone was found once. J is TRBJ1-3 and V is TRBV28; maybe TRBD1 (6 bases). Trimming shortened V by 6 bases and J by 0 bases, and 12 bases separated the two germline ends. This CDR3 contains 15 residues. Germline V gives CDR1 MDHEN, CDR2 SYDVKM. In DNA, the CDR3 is TGTGCCAGCAGGGAATGGACAGACTCTGGAAACACCATATATTTT. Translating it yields CASREWTDSGNTIYF.